This TCR beta chain is drawn from a study of T cell changes during pregnancy in multiple sclerosis. Here immunoSEQ multiplex PCR was the method, and the copy in TCRdb shows in-frame clones only, minus some. The table lists approximately 90,000 clones, 85% to 95% of them singletons. V lost 5 bases to trimming and J lost 4 bases; unmatched junction nucleotides: 4. The germline V gene encodes CDR1 SQVTM and CDR2 ANQGSEA. The CDR3 contains 13 residues. The sequence was obtained from a female donor with multiple sclerosis, enrolled in a pregnancy study. The chain joins TRBV29-1 to TRBJ2-1, with TRBD2 matching over 8 bases. The source material was peripheral blood, sampled before pregnancy. CDR3 coding DNA: TGCAGCGTTTCCGGGACTAGTTACAATGAGCAGTTCTTC. Residues: CSVSGTSYNEQFF.